Included here is one T cell receptor (beta chain) sequence, with context. Germline CDR1 and CDR2: SGHRS and YFSETQ. The V segment lost 1 base and the J segment 0 bases; nucleotides outside the gene matches: 13. This CDR3 is built from 19 residues. This entry is derived from a study of blood T cell repertoires in COVID-19. Study-wide context: The United States, Italy and Spain supplied acute and convalescent COVID-19 samples.

Original processing methods: By means of reference gene primer amplification, nucleated cell counts were estimated. Clones were sequenced by immunoSEQ multiplex PCR, and TCRdb holds only the in-frame ones, with some missing. That table supplies the V and J calls and clone size; D and trimming were determined from the DNA. Of about 290,000 clones listed, roughly nine tenths are singletons. This TCR came from a woman between 40 and 55 years old who had recovered from COVID-19. The material sequenced was peripheral blood. The chain has TRBV5-1 and TRBJ2-1, with 7 nucleotides matching TRBD1. Here the CDR3 DNA reads TGCGCCAGCAGCTTGCCCTGGACAGGTGGAACGAGCTCCTACAATGAGCAGTTCTTC. Its protein is CASSLPWTGGTSSYNEQFF.